Below are 14 T cell receptor beta chains sequenced from a single sample in a study of tissue T cells after allogeneic stem cell transplantation. The assay was immunoSEQ multiplex PCR, and TCRdb's table has in-frame clones only and misses some. The table records 500 to 750 clones, around 73% of them present only once. Specimen: blood, collected at autopsy. These receptors all come from a female patient between 18 and 55 years old with steroid-refractory graft-versus-host disease after an allogeneic stem cell transplant. Some T cells may have originated in the graft donor.

V is TRBV7-9 and J is TRBJ2-7, with TRBD2 matching 7 bases. The germline gives CDR1 SEHNR, CDR2 FQNEAQ (reference sequence). V trimming: 1 base; J trimming: 2 bases; junction bases outside the gene matches: 17. The length of the CDR3 is 19 residues. CDR3 sequence: CASSLEVAASGGITYEQYF. The CDR3 DNA is TGTGCCAGCAGCTTAGAGGTGGCGGCTAGCGGAGGAATTACCTACGAGCAGTACTTC.

The V gene is TRBV27, the J gene TRBJ1-2, with D perhaps matching TRBD1 (6 bases). Per the germline V gene, CDR1 is MNHEY and CDR2 is SMNVEV (reference sequence). V lost 5 bases, J lost 8 bases, and 15 bases lay in between. The CDR3 has 13 residues. CDR3 DNA: TGTGCCAGCAGTAGCTCAGGGGCGCGGGGCTACACCTTC. Translating it yields CASSSSGARGYTF.

This clone was counted a single time. The chain has TRBV5-1 and TRBJ1-2; D is undetermined. Germline values: CDR1 SGHRS, CDR2 YFSETQ. The CDR3 runs 12 residues. Between the trimmed V and J ends, which lost 1 base and 8 bases, there was a span of 9 bases. The CDR3 is CASSLFAGGYTF. CDR3 coding DNA: TGCGCCAGCAGCTTGTTCGCGGGAGGCTACACCTTC.

The CDR3, as DNA: TGTGCCAGCAGTTGGCAGGGGAGTGGGACAGATACGCAGTATTTT. This encodes CASSWQGSGTDTQYF. The rearrangement links TRBV6-5 to TRBJ2-3, with D maybe TRBD1 (6 bases). Trimming stripped 4 bases from V and 3 bases from J, with 14 bases between. This CDR3 has 15 amino acids. Germline CDR1 is MNHEY and CDR2 is SVGAGI.

This clone is labeled large (0.1 to 1%). The chain couples TRBV5-4 to TRBJ1-2; D not certain. The CDR3 extends over 13 amino acids. Between the trimmed V and J ends, which lost 1 base and 1 base, there was a span of 5 bases. Per the germline V gene, CDR1 is SGHNT and CDR2 is YYREEE (reference sequence). The CDR3 nucleotides are TGTGCCAGCAGCTTGTACGGTAACTATGGCTACACCTTC. The encoded protein is CASSLYGNYGYTF.

This clone showed up just a few times. The J gene is TRBJ2-3, the V gene TRBV7-7, with 10 nucleotides matching TRBD2. The germline gives CDR1 SSHAT, CDR2 FNYEAQ (reference sequence). The CDR3 spans 16 residues. The J segment lost 4 bases and the V segment lost 3 bases, leaving 7 bases of the junction unmatched. Here the CDR3 reads CASSLGSGGYADTQYF. The CDR3, as DNA: TGTGCCAGCAGCTTGGGTAGCGGGGGGTACGCAGATACGCAGTATTTT.

This clone was seen once. The V and J genes are TRBV11-2 and TRBJ1-4, with 9 positions matching TRBD1. The V and J ends lost 4 bases and 11 bases, in that order; junction bases with no gene match: 5. CDR3 length equals 13 residues. Germline assignment: CDR1 SGHAT and CDR2 FQNNGV. The CDR3 nucleotides read TGTGCCAGCAGCTCCGGGACAGGGTTCAAACTGTTTTTT. Translating it yields CASSSGTGFKLFF.

This clone appeared a single time. V and J are TRBV10-3 and TRBJ2-1, with D possibly matching TRBD2 (5 bases). V was pared by 11 bases and J by 3 bases, with 17 bases between. Germline CDR1 ENHRY, CDR2 SYGVKD. There are 14 residues in the CDR3. CDR3 loop: CASRGGGIYNEQFF. The DNA for the CDR3 is TGTGCCTCCCGAGGAGGCGGAATCTACAATGAGCAGTTCTTC.

In its sample, this clone was seen a few times. This CDR3 reads CASSPGTGYEQYF. The DNA of the CDR3 is TGCGCCAGCAGCCCCGGGACAGGCTACGAGCAGTACTTC. V is TRBV10-2 and J is TRBJ2-7; 8 nucleotides align to TRBD1. Germline V CDR1 and CDR2: WSHSY, SAAADI. The CDR3 sequence is 13 residues long. The V gene end was trimmed by 6 bases and the J gene end by 3 bases; junction bases not matched to a gene: 4.

This clone has just a few counts. The chain has TRBV30 and TRBJ1-5; D possibly corresponds to TRBD1 (5 bases). V was shortened by 3 bases and J by 0 bases, with 12 bases between the two germline ends. CDR1 and CDR2 from the germline V gene are GTSNPN and SVGIG (reference sequence). CDR3 length: 15 residues. CDR3 in DNA: TGTGCCTGGAGAGCCCGGGGCGGTAGCAATCAGCCCCAGCATTTT. Protein: CAWRARGGSNQPQHF.

The rearrangement links TRBV6-5 to TRBJ1-1; perhaps TRBD1 as D (5 bases). The CDR3 contains 14 residues. Per germline, CDR1 MNHEY and CDR2 SVGAGI. V was cut by 2 bases and J by 0 bases, with 7 bases left in between. CDR3 DNA sequence: TGTGCCAGCAGTTACGCAGGGTTGAACACTGAAGCTTTCTTT. It is translated as CASSYAGLNTEAFF.

V gene TRBV5-8 combines with J gene TRBJ2-5; tentatively, D is TRBD1 or TRBD2 (5 bases each). CDR3 length: 16 amino acids. Trimming cost V 1 base and J 3 bases, with 16 bases left between them. Germline V lookup: CDR1 SGHTS, CDR2 YDEGEE. The CDR3, as DNA: TGTGCCAGCAGCTTGACCTGGCCGGGACGGAAAGAGACCCAGTACTTC. The encoded protein is CASSLTWPGRKETQYF.

The chain couples TRBV12-3 or TRBV12-4 to TRBJ1-1, with D unclear. This CDR3 region has 11 residues. Trimming removed 4 bases at V and 1 base at J, with 1 base between. CDR3 DNA: TGTGCCAGCAGTTGGAACACTGAAGCTTTCTTT. Translation: CASSWNTEAFF.

The chain carries TRBV5-1 and TRBJ1-2, with D possibly being TRBD1 (6 bases). Germline CDR1 is SGHRS and CDR2 is YFSETQ. V was clipped by 4 bases and J by 7 bases, with 11 bases between them. This CDR3 contains 12 residues. As DNA, the CDR3 is TGCGCCAGCAGCCCAGGGGACCCTGGCTACACCTTC. Its protein is CASSPGDPGYTF.